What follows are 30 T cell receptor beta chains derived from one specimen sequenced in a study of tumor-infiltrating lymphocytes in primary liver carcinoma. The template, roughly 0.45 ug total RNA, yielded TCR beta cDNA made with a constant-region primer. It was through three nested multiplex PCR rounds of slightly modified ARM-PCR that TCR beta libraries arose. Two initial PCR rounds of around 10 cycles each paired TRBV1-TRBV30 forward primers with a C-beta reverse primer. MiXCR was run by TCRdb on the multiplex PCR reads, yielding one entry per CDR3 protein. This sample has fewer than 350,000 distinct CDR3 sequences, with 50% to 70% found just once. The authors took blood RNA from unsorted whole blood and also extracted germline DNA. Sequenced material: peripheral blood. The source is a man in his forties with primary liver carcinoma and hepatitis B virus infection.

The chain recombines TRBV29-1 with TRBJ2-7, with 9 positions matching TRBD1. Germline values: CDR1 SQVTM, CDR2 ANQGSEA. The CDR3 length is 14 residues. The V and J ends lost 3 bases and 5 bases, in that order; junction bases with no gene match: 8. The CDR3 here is CSVDGGQGGHEQYF. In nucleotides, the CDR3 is TGCAGCGTTGATGGGGGACAGGGAGGACACGAGCAGTACTTC.

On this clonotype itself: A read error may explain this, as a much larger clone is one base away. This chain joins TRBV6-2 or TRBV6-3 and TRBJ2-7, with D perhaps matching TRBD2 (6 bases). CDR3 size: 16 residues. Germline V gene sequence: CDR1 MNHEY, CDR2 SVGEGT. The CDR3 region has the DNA TGTGTCAGCGGACCAGCCTTTTTCGGGAGCTCCTACGAGCAGTACTTC. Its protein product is CVSGPAFFGSSYEQYF.

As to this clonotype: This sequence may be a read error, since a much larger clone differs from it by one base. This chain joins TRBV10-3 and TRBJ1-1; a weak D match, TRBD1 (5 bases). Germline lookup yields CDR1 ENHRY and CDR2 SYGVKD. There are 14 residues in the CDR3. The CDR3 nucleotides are TGTCCCATCAGGGCCGCGCCCACGAACACTGAAGCTTTCTTT. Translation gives CPIRAAPTNTEAFF.

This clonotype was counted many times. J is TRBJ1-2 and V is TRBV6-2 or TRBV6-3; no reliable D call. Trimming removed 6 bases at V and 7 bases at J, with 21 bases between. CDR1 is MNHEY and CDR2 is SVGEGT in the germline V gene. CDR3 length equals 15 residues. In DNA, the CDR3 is TGTGCCAGCAGCCAGACCCTCGAAGGAACCTTTGGCTACACCTTC. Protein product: CASSQTLEGTFGYTF.

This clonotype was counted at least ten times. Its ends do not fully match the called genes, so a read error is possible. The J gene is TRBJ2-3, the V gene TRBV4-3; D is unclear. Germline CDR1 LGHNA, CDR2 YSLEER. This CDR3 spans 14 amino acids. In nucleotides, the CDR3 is TGCGCCAGCAGTCAAGATGTAAATGGGGATACGCAGTATTTT. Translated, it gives CASSQDVNGDTQYF.

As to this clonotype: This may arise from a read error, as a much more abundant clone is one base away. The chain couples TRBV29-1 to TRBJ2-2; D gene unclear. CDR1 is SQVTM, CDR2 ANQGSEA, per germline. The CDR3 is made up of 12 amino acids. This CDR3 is CNKQAHTGELFF. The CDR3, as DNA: TGCAACAAGCAGGCGCACACCGGGGAGCTGTTTTTT.

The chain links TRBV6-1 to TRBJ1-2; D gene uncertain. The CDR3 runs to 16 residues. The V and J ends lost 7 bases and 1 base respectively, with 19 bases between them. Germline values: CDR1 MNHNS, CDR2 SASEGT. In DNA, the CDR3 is TGTGCCAGCACCTACAATCGATGGGGAATTAACTATGGCTACACCTTC. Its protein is CASTYNRWGINYGYTF.

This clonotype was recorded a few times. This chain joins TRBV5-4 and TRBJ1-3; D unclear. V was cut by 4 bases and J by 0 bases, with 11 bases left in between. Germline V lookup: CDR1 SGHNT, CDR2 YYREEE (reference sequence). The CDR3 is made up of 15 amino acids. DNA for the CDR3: TGTGCCAGCAGCCAAGACCGACGCTCTGGAAACACCATATATTTT. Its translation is CASSQDRRSGNTIYF.

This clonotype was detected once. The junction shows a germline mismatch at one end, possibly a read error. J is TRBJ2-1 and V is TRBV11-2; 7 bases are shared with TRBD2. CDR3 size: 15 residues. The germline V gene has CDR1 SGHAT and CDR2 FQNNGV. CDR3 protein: CASSRDGGSCNEKFF. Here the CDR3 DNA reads TGTGCCAGCAGCAGAGACGGGGGGAGTTGCAATGAGAAGTTCTTC. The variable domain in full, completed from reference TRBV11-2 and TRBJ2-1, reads EAGVAQSPRYKIIEKRQSVAFWCNPISGHATLYWYQQILGQGPKLLIQFQNNGVVDDSQLPKDRFSAERLKGVDSTLKIQPAKLEDSAVYLCASSRDGGSCNEKFFGPGTRLTVL.

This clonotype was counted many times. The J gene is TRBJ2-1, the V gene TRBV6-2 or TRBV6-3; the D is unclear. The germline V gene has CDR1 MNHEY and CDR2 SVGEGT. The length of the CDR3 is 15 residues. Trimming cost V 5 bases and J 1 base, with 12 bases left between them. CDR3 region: CASSLRISSYNEQFF. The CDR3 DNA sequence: TGTGCCAGCAGTCTCCGGATTTCATCCTACAATGAGCAGTTCTTC.

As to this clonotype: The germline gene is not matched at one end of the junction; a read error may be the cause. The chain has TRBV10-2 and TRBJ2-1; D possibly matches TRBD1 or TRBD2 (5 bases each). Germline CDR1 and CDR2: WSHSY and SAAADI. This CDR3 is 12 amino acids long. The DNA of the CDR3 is TGCGTCAGCAGTGAGTCGACTCGGGGTCAGGGCTTC. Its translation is CVSSESTRGQGF.

The CDR3 DNA sequence: TGTGTCGGCAGTTACGACGGCGACATCAGCAATCAGCCCCAGCATTTT. This sequence encodes CVGSYDGDISNQPQHF. This rearrangement joins TRBV6-6 to TRBJ1-5; D call uncertain. The CDR3 spans 16 residues. CDR1 MNHNY and CDR2 SVGAGI come from the germline V gene (reference sequence).

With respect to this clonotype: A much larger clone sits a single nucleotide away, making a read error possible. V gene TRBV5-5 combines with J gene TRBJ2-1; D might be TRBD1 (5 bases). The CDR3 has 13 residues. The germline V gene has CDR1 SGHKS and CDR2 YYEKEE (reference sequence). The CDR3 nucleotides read TGTGCCAACAGCTCGGACACCTACAATGAGCAGTTCTTC. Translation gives CANSSDTYNEQFF. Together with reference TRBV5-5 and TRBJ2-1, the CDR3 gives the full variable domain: DAGVTQSPTHLIKTRGQQVTLRCSPISGHKSVSWYQQVLGQGPQFIFQYYEKEERGRGNFPDRFSARQFPNYSSELNVNALLLGDSALYLCANSSDTYNEQFFGPGTRLTVL.

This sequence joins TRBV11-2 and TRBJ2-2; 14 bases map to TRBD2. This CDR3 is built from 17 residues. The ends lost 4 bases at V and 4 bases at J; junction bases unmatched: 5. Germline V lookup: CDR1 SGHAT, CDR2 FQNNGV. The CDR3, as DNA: TGTGCCAGCAGCTGCCCCGGACTAGCGGGAGGCACCGGGGAGCTGTTTTTT. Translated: CASSCPGLAGGTGELFF.

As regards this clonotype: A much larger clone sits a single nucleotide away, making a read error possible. The CDR3 here is CASSQALGLTLSYEKYF. In DNA, the CDR3 is TGCGCCAGCAGCCAAGCCTTAGGACTTACGCTCTCCTACGAGAAGTACTTC. This sequence joins TRBV4-1 and TRBJ2-7, with TRBD2 as a possible D gene (5 bases). The germline gives CDR1 MGHRA, CDR2 YSYEKL. The CDR3 extends over 17 amino acids.

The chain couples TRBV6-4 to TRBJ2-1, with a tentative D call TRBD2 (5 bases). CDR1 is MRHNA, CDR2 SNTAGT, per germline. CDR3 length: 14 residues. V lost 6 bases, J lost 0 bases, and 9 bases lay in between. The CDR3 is CASRRDSSYNEQFF. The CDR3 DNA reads TGTGCCAGCAGGAGGGATAGCTCCTACAATGAGCAGTTCTTC.

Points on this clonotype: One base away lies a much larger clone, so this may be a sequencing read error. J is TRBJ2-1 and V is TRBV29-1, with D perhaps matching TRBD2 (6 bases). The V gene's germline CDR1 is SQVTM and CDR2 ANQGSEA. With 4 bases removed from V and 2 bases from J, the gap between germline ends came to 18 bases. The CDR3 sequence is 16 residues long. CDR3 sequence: CSVGLSTGVPYNEQFF. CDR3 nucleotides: TGCAGCGTTGGTCTGTCGACGGGAGTGCCCTACAATGAGCAGTTCTTC.

The CDR3 DNA reads TGTGCCAGCACCCGGACTAGCGGGAGCACAGATACGCAGTATTTT. Translating gives CASTRTSGSTDTQYF. This chain connects TRBV12-3 or TRBV12-4 to TRBJ2-3; 11 nucleotides align to TRBD2. This CDR3 spans 15 amino acids. V was clipped by 7 bases and J by 0 bases; unmatched bases: 3.

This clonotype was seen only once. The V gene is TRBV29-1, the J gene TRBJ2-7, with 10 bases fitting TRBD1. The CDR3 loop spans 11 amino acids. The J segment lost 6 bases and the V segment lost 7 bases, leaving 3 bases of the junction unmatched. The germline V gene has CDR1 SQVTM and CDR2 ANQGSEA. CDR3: CSAWTGGEQYF. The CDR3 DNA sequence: TGCAGCGCATGGACAGGGGGCGAGCAGTACTTC.

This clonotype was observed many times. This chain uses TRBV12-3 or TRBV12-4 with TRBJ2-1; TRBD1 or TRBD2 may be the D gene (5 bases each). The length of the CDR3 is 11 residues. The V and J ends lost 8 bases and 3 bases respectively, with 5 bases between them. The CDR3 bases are TGTGCCAGCGGGGGCTACAATGAGCAGTTCTTC. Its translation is CASGGYNEQFF.

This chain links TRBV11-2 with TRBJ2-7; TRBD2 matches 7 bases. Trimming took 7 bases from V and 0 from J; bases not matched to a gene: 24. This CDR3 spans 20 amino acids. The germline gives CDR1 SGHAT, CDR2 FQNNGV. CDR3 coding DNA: TGTGCCAGCAACTTGAGGGAGGGGAGGACTAGTGGACTCAGCTCCTACGAGCAGTACTTC. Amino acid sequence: CASNLREGRTSGLSSYEQYF.

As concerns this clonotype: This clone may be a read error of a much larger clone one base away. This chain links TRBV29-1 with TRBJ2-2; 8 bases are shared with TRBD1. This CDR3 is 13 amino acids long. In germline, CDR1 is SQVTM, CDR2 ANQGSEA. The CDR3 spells CSVQGDYTGEMFF. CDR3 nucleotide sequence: TGCAGCGTACAGGGGGATTACACCGGGGAGATGTTTTTT.

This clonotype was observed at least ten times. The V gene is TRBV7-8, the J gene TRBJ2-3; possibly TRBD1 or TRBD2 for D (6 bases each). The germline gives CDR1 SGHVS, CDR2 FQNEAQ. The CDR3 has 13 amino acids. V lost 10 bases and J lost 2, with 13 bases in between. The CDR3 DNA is TGTGCCACCGTAGGGGGACTCACAGATACGCAGTATTTT. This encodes CATVGGLTDTQYF. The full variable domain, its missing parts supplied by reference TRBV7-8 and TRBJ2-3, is GAGVSQSPRYKVAKRGQDVALRCDPISGHVSLFWYQQALGQGPEFLTYFQNEAQLDKSGLPSDRFFAERPEGSVSTLKIQRTQQEDSAVYLCATVGGLTDTQYFGPGTRLTVL.

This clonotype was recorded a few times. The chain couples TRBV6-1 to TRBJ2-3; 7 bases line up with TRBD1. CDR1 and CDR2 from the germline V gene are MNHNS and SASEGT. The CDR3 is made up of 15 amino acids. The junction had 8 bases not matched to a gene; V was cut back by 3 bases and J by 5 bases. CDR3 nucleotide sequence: TGTGCCAGCAGTGACGAGGGGGCGCAGGGAGATACGCAGTATTTT. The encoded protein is CASSDEGAQGDTQYF.

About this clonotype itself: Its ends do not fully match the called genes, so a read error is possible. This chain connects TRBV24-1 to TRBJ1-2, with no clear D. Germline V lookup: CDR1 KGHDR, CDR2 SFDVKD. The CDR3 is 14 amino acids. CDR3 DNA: TGTGACACCAGTGAGAGTTCTCCCGGGCATGGCTACACCTTC. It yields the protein CDTSESSPGHGYTF.

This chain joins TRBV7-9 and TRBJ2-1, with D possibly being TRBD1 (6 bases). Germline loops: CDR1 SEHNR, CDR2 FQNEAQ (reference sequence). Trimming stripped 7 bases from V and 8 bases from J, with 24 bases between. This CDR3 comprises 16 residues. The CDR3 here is CASTPRTETLRDEQFF. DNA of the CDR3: TGTGCCAGCACCCCTCGGACAGAGACCCTTAGGGATGAGCAGTTCTTC.

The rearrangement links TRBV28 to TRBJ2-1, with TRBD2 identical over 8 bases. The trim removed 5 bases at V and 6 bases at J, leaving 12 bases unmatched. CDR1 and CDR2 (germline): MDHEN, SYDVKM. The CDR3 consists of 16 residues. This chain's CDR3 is CASSPLGLVPRNEQFF. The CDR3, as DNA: TGTGCCAGCAGTCCACTGGGACTAGTCCCCCGCAATGAGCAGTTCTTC.

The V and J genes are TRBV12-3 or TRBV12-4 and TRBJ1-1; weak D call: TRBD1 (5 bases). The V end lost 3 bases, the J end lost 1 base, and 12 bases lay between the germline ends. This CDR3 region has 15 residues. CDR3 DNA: TGTGCCAGCAGTTTCTTTCGGGGGGGGAACACTGAAGCTTTCTTT. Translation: CASSFFRGGNTEAFF.

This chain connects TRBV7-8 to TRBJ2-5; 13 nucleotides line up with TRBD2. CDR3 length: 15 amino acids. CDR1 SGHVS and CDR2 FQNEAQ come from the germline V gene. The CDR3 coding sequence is TGTGTCAACAGCCCGGGACTAGCGGGAAAAGAGACCCAGTACTTC. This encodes CVNSPGLAGKETQYF.

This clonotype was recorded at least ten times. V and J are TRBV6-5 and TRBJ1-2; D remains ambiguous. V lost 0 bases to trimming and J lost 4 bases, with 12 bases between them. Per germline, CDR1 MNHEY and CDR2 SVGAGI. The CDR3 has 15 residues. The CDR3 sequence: CASSYSLRGTYGYTF. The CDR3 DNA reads TGTGCCAGCAGTTACTCGTTGCGGGGAACCTATGGCTACACCTTC.